The following is a T cell receptor (beta chain) sequence with its context. Participant ages covered about 18 to 95 years across 20 to 30 US areas. Participants were placed into cohorts based on the clinical history they reported. Clones were sequenced by immunoSEQ multiplex PCR, and TCRdb holds only the in-frame ones, with some missing. The sample contains approximately 200,000 clones, roughly 89% of which appear only once. The source of the sample is a study of blood T cell repertoires in COVID-19. Study as a whole: Italy, Spain and the United States were the sources of the convalescent and acute COVID-19 samples.

The sample taken for sequencing was PBMCs or T cells enriched from blood (not recorded which). This TCR came from a woman between 40 and 50 years old with acute COVID-19.

As DNA, the CDR3 is TGTGCCAGCACCCTACGAGGTTGGGGCAATCAGCCCCAGCATTTT. It is translated as CASTLRGWGNQPQHF. The chain has TRBV3-1 (or the pseudogene TRBV3-2) and TRBJ1-5; D call uncertain. The CDR3 extends over 15 amino acids. V was clipped by 7 bases and J by 2 bases, with 15 bases between them. Germline CDR1 and CDR2: LGHDT and YNNKEL (reference sequence).